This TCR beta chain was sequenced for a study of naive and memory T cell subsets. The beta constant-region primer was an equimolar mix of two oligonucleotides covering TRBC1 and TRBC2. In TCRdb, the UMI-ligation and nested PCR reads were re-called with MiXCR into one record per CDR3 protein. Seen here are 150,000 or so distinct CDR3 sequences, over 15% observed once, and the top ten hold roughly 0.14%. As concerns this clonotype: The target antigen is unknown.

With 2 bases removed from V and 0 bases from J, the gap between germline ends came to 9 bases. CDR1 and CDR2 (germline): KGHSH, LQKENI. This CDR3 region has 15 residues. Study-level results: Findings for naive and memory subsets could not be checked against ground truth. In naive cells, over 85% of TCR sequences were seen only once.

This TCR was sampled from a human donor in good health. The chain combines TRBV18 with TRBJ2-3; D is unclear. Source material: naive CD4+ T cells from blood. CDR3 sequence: CASSPIVGSTDTQYF. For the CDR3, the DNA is TGTGCCAGCTCACCAATCGTGGGAAGCACAGATACGCAGTATTTT.